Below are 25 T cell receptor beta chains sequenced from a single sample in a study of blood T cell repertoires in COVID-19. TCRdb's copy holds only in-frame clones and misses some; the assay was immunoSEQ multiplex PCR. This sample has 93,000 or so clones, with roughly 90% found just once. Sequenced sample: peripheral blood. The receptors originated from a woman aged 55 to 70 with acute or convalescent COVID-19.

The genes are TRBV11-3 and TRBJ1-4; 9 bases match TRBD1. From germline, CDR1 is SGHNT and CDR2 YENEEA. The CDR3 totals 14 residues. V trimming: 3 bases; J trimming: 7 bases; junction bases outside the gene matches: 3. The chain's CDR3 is CASSLGTGFEKLFF. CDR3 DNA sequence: TGTGCCAGCAGCTTGGGGACAGGGTTTGAAAAACTGTTTTTT.

The CDR3 loop is CSASNPETLQGNQPQHF. The CDR3 region has the DNA TGCAGTGCTAGTAACCCCGAAACGCTACAGGGTAATCAGCCCCAGCATTTT. This chain uses TRBV20-1 with TRBJ1-5; perhaps TRBD1 as D (6 bases). The CDR3 has 17 residues. V was pared by 3 bases and J by 4 bases, with 22 bases between. CDR1 and CDR2 from the germline V gene are DFQATT and SNEGSKA (reference sequence).

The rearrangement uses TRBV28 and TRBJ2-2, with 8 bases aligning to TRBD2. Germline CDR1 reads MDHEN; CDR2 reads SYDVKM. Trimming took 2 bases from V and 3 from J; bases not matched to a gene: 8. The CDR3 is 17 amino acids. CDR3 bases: TGTGCCAGCAGTTTAATTGGACTAGCCGGAGACACCGGGGAGCTGTTTTTT. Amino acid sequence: CASSLIGLAGDTGELFF. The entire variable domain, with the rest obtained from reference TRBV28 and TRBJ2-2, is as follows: DVKVTQSSRYLVKRTGEKVFLECVQDMDHENMFWYRQDPGLGLRLIYFSYDVKMKEKGDIPEGYSVSREKKERFSLILESASTNQTSMYLCASSLIGLAGDTGELFFGEGSRLTVL.

The CDR3 DNA sequence: TGTGCCAGTAGTATTCTTCGGGGGAGCTCTGAAGCTTTCTTT. It yields the protein CASSILRGSSEAFF. The V and J genes are TRBV19 and TRBJ1-1; perhaps TRBD1 as D (5 bases). Germline values: CDR1 LNHDA, CDR2 SQIVND (reference sequence). V was trimmed by 3 bases and J by 6 bases, leaving 14 bases between them. CDR3 size: 14 residues.

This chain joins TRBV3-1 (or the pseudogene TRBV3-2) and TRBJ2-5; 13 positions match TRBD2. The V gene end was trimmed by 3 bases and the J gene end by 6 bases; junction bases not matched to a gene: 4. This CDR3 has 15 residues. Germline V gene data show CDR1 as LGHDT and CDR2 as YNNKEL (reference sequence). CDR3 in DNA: TGTGCCAGCAGCCAGGGGACTAGCGGGAAAAAGACCCAGTACTTC. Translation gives CASSQGTSGKKTQYF.

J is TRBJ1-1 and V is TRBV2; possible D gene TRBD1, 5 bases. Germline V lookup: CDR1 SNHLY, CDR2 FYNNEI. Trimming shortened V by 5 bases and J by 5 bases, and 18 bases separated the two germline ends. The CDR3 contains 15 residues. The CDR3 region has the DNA TGTGCCAGCAGTATAAGATTGGGGACTGGAACTGAAGCTTTCTTT. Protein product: CASSIRLGTGTEAFF.

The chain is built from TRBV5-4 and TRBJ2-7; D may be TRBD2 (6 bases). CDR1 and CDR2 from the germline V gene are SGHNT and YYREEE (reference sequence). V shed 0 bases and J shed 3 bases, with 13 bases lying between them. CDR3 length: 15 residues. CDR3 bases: TGTGCCAGCAGCTTGGGACTAGGGAGCCTCTACGAGCAGTACTTC. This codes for CASSLGLGSLYEQYF.

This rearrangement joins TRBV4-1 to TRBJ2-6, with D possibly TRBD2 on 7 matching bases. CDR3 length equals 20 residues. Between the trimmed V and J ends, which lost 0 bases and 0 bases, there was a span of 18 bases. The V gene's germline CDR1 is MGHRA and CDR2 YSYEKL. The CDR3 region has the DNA TGCGCCAGCAGCCAAGATGTAGGGGGGGACTTCTACTCTGGGGCCAACGTCCTGACTTTC. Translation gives CASSQDVGGDFYSGANVLTF.

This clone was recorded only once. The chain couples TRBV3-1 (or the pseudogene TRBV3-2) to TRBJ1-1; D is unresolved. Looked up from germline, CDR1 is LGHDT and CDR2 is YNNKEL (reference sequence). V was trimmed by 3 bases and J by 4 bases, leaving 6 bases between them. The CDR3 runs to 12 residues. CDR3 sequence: CASSQHSTEAFF. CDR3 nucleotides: TGTGCCAGCAGCCAGCATAGCACTGAAGCTTTCTTT.

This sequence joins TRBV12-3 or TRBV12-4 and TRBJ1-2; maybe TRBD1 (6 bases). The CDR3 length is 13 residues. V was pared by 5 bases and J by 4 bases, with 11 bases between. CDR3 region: CASSHGQPYGYTF. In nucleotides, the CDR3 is TGTGCCAGCAGTCATGGACAGCCCTATGGCTACACCTTC.

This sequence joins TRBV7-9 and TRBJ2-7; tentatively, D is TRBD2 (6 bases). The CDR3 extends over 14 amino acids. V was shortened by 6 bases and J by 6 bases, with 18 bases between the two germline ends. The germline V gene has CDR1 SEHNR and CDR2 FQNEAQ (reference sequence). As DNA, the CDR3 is TGTGCCAGCAGTCCGTCTGGGGGGAGGTCCGAGCAGTACTTC. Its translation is CASSPSGGRSEQYF. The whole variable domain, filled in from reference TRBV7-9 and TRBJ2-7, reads DTGVSQNPRHKITKRGQNVTFRCDPISEHNRLYWYRQTLGQGPEFLTYFQNEAQLEKSRLLSDRFSAERPKGSFSTLEIQRTEQGDSAMYLCASSPSGGRSEQYFGPGTRLTVT.

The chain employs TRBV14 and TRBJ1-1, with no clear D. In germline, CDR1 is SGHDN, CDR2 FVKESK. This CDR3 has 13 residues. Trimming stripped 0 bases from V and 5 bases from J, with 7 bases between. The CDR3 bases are TGTGCCAGCAGCCAAGATATTCTAACTGAAGCTTTCTTT. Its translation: CASSQDILTEAFF. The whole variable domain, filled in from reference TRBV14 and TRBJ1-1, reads EAGVTQFPSHSVIEKGQTVTLRCDPISGHDNLYWYRRVMGKEIKFLLHFVKESKQDESGMPNNRFLAERTGGTYSTLKVQPAELEDSGVYFCASSQDILTEAFFGQGTRLTVV.

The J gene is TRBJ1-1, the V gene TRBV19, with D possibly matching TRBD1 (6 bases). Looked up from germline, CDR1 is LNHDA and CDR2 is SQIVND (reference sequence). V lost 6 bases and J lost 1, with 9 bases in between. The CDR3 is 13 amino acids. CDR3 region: CASSMGQNTEAFF. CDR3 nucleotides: TGTGCCAGTAGCATGGGACAGAACACTGAAGCTTTCTTT.

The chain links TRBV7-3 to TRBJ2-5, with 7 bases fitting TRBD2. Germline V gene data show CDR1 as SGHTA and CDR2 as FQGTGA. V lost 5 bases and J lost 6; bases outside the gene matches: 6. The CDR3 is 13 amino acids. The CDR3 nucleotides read TGTGCCAGCAGCGCGGGAGTTCTAAAGACCCAGTACTTC. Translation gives CASSAGVLKTQYF.

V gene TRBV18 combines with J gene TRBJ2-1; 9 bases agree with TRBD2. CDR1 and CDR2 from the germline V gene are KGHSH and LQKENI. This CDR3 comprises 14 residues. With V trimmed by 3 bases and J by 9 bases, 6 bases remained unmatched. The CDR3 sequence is CASSPSGRNIEQFF. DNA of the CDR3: TGTGCCAGCTCACCTAGCGGGAGAAACATTGAGCAGTTCTTC.

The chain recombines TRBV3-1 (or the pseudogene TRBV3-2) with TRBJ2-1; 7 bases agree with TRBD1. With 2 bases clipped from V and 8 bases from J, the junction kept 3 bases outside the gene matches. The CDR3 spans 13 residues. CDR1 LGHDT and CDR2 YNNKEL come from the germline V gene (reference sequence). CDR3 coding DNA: TGTGCCAGCAGCCAATACACAGGGGATGAGCAGTTCTTC. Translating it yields CASSQYTGDEQFF.

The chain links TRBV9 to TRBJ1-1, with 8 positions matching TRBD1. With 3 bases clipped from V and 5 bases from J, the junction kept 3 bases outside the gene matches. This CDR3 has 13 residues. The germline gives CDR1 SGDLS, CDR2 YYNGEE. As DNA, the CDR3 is TGTGCCAGCAGCGGGACAGGGCGGACTGAAGCTTTCTTT. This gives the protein CASSGTGRTEAFF.

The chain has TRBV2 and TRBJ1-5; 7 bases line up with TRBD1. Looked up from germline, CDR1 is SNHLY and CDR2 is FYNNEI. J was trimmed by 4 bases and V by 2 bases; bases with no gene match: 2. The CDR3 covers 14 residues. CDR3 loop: CASSEPQGNQPQHF. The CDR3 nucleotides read TGTGCCAGCAGTGAACCACAGGGGAATCAGCCCCAGCATTTT. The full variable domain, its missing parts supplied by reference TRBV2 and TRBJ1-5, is EPEVTQTPSHQVTQMGQEVILRCVPISNHLYFYWYRQILGQKVEFLVSFYNNEISEKSEIFDDQFSVERPDGSNFTLKIRSTKLEDSAMYFCASSEPQGNQPQHFGDGTRLSIL.

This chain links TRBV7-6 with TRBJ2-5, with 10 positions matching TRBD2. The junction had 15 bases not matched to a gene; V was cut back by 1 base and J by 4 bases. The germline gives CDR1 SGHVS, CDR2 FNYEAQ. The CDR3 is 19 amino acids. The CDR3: CASSLDTGTSAGGGETQYF. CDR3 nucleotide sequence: TGTGCCAGCAGCTTAGATACCGGGACTAGCGCTGGGGGGGGAGAGACCCAGTACTTC. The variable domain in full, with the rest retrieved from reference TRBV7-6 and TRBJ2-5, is GAGVSQSPRYKVTKRGQDVALRCDPISGHVSLYWYRQALGQGPEFLTYFNYEAQQDKSGLPNDRFSAERPEGSISTLTIQRTEQRDSAMYRCASSLDTGTSAGGGETQYFGPGTRLLVL.

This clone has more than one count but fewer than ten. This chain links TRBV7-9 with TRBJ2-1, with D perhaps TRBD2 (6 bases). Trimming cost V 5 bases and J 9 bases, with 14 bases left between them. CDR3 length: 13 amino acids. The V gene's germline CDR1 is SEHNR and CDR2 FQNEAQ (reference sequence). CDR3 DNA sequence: TGTGCCAGCAGCGGGACCCGGGGGAGTGAGCAGTTCTTC. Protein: CASSGTRGSEQFF.

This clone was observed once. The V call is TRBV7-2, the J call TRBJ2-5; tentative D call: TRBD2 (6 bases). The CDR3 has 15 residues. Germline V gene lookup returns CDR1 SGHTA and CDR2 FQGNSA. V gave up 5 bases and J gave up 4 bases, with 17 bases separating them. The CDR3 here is CASSPVEGEGETQYF. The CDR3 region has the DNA TGTGCCAGCAGCCCTGTGGAGGGAGAGGGAGAGACCCAGTACTTC.

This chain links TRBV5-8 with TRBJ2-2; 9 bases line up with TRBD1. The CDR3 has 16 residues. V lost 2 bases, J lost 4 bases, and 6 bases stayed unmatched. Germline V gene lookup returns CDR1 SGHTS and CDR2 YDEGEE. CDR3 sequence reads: CASSFWGQGRTGELFF. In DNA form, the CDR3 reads TGTGCCAGCAGCTTTTGGGGACAGGGCCGCACCGGGGAGCTGTTTTTT. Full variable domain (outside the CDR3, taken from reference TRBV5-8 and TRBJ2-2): EAGVTQSPTHLIKTRGQQATLRCSPISGHTSVYWYQQALGLGLQFLLWYDEGEERNRGNFPPRFSGRQFPNYSSELNVNALELEDSALYLCASSFWGQGRTGELFFGEGSRLTVL.

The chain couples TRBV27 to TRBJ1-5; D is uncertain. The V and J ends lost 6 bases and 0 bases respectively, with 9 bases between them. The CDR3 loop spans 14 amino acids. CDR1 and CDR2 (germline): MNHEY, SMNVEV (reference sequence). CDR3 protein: CASRQDFSNQPQHF. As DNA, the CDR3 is TGTGCCAGCAGGCAGGATTTTAGCAATCAGCCCCAGCATTTT.

Here the CDR3 reads CASRLQGNEQYF. CDR3 DNA: TGTGCCAGCAGATTACAGGGTAACGAGCAGTACTTC. The J gene is TRBJ2-7, the V gene TRBV28; D is possibly TRBD1 (6 bases). CDR3 size: 12 residues. Trimming shortened V by 6 bases and J by 5 bases, and 11 bases separated the two germline ends. Germline CDR1 MDHEN, CDR2 SYDVKM.

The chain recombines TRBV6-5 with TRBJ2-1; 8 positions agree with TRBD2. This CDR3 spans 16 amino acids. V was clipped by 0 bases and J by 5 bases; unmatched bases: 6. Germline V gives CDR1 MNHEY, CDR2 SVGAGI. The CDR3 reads CASSYSSGGLDNEQFF. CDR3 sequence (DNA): TGTGCCAGCAGTTACTCGAGCGGGGGACTGGACAATGAGCAGTTCTTC.